The clone carrying this TCR beta chain came up many times. Antigen: not known. Amplification targeted TCR beta CDR3 regions from RNA transcripts. First-round RT-PCR of the TCR CDR3 relied on the HTBI primer set. Each CDR3 protein is one row after TCRdb ran MiXCR on the multiplex PCR reads. This table holds under 250,000 distinct CDR3 sequences, over 20% found once. This entry is derived from a study of T cells in Graves' hyperthyroidism and ophthalmopathy. Study-level results: Separating ophthalmopathy from stable hyperthyroidism was achieved by a 13 V-J model.

Clinical symptoms, serum thyroxine and TRAb, thyroid ultrasound and orbital computed tomography were used for the diagnoses. Sequencing was performed on blood. The receptor was isolated from a woman between 40 and 55 years old with Graves' ophthalmopathy.

CDR3 nucleotides: TGTGCCAGCAGCCAAATGAACACTGAAGCTTTCTTT. Translation: CASSQMNTEAFF. The chain couples TRBV7-9 to TRBJ1-1; D not resolved. From germline, CDR1 is SEHNR and CDR2 FQNEAQ (reference sequence). This CDR3 region has 12 residues. V shed 5 bases and J shed 0 bases, with 4 bases lying between them.